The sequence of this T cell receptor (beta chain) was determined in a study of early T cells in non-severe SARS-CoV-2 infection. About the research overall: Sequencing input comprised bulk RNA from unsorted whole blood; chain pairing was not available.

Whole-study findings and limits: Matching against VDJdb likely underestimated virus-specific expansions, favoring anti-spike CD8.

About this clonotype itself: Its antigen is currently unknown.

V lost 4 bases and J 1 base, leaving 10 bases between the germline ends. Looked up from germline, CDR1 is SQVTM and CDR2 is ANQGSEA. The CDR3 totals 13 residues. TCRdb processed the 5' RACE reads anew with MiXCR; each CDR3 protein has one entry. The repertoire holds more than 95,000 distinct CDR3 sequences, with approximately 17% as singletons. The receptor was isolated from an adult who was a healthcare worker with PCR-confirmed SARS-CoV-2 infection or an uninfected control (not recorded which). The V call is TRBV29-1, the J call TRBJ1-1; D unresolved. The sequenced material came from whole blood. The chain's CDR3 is CSVGRLGNTEAFF. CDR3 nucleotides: TGCAGCGTTGGAAGACTGGGGAACACTGAAGCTTTCTTT.